This TCR beta chain was identified in a study of cytomegalovirus exposure and HLA in healthy donors (dated by TCRdb to 2016 to 2017). Background on the whole study: According to an earlier analysis of 550 to 700 of the donors, about 170 million T cells yielded 120 million or so unique TCR beta sequences and about 280 Gb of sequence data. The study profiled the T cell repertoires of hundreds of subjects by immunosequencing and related them to cytomegalovirus serostatus. Donor age, sex, ethnicity and CMV serostatus were collected together with the repertoire data. The genetic ancestry cluster associated with self-reported Caucasian donors included about 84% of the 350 to 500 genotyped donors. The study combined high-throughput TCR immunosequencing, statistical association of individual TCRs with disease status, and machine learning to predict cytomegalovirus infection status. A separate validation cohort of 100 to 150 different subjects was used in addition to the 666-subject first cohort. Both class I and class II loci were covered by HLA typing, at four-digit resolution. The study aimed to test whether cataloging public T cell receptors could reveal signatures of past pathogen exposure. A later analysis re-examined previously published TCR beta repertoires from hundreds of donors and added high-resolution HLA genotyping to investigate patterns of TCR occurrence. All discovery cohort repertoires had been generated on a single sequencing platform. Roughly 5 DR-DQ haplotypes were treated as single units for association and clustering because of strong linkage in the cohort. Typing coverage varied by locus: roughly 620-640 donors for A, B, C, DRB1 and DQB1; about 520 for DQA1; about 570 for DPA1; about 450 for DPB1. Rather than drawing on any new phenotypic data, the later analysis identified candidate immune exposures from TCR beta sequences and the way those sequences occurred across donors. An earlier analysis of around 640 of the donors used high-throughput TCR beta sequencing to judge whether each TCR beta V gene segment behaved as functional or pseudogenic. A later genetic analysis took genome-wide SNP genotypes for about 55% of the 666 donors and used that subset as a discovery cohort. Approximately 310 gigabases of sequencing data and 78 million or so unique TCR sequences were included in an early release covering several hundred HLA-typed donors. Among around 400 genotyped donors of the cohort, an average of around 250,000 unique TCR beta nucleotide sequences was sequenced per donor, of which roughly 18% were non-productive. The study at large found these results: According to a later analysis, parvovirus B19, influenza, CMV and Epstein-Barr virus appeared linked to several top co-occurrence clusters. Because counts were too low, about 15 rarely observed V segments, including chromosome 9 orphons, were left out of the earlier analysis of some 600 of the donors. In a later genetic analysis, a missense DCLRE1C variant was associated with V-gene and J-gene trimming of TCR beta chains, and the association was replicated in an independent cohort. For the cohort, immune exposure information was limited to CMV serostatus. Presence/absence analyses assumed roughly uniform sequencing depth across donors, an assumption that may not hold. While some public TCRs were present in many individuals, most TCR sequences turned up only very rarely across donors. A further reported finding was that TCR beta sequences accurately predicted the HLA-A and HLA-B alleles for most subjects in the first cohort. HLA typing was unavailable for some donors at each locus, so association tests used only the typed subset. An earlier analysis of approximately 570 of the donors showed that most TCR beta V segments appeared in productive rearrangements either about 87% or about 30% of the time, which broadly matched IMGT annotations. Cytomegalovirus status was reported to be diagnosed by the classifier with high specificity and sensitivity in both the original and validation cohorts. Some IMGT-functional V segments, including TRBV6-2 and TRBV6-3, could not be told apart with the 87-base-pair reads, so those segments were excluded. According to the authors, the approach could potentially be generalized to other disease states and immunological phenotypes. A later analysis found that TCR association rates varied across HLA loci, with DRB1 alleles showing the most associated TCRs and HLA-C alleles the fewest. The study listed 164 TCR beta chains as associated with cytomegalovirus. In vitro tests confirmed that a few of the cytomegalovirus-associated TCR beta chains recognize cytomegalovirus antigens. Compared with the roughly 700-donor mean, donors in an Asian-associated ancestry cluster had fewer N-insertions in productive TCRs, according to a later genetic analysis. Strong co-occurrence of HLA alleles, especially DR and DQ, made assigning TCR associations to individual alleles difficult. At a false discovery rate of 0.05, a later analysis linked approximately 18,000 TCR beta sequences to specific HLA alleles. A later analysis found that HLA-associated TCR beta chains were more clonally expanded and had lower generation probabilities than equally common non-associated chains. The sequencing pipeline was judged likely to have produced a cluster of highly shared sequence variants as a technical artifact. Correlated functional status among segregating V segments might reflect linkage disequilibrium, but an unknown experimental factor could not be ruled out. This cohort had only TCR beta chains sequenced, and the lack of alpha or paired-chain data limited which features could be detected. According to a later analysis, most CMV-associated TCR beta chains appeared to be HLA-restricted, and the HLA associations seemed to be driven largely by CMV exposure.

In total, roughly 710 healthy bone marrow donors made up the cohort. At the time of sampling, every cohort member was nominally healthy, though immune exposures that went unrecorded were likely present. The donor tested CMV seronegative and was one of the 352 seronegative cohort members. Each donor provided a peripheral blood sample, and peripheral blood mononuclear cells were used for TCR beta sequencing. The Qiagen DNeasy Blood Extraction Kit was used to extract genomic DNA from the blood cell samples. Concerning this clone itself: There is no known antigen for this receptor. Base-call qualities are not available, and no considerably larger clone is one nucleotide away.

Inclusive of the bounding cysteine and phenylalanine, the CDR3 is 14 residues long. Left in the record is the CDR3 DNA by itself, 42 bases read in frame from the first base. V is pared back by 1 base and J by 5 bases, with 11 bases lying between the germline termini. For CDR1 and CDR2, the germline V gene lists KGHSH and LQKENI. The method was the immunoSEQ multiplex PCR assay. A mixture of 60 forward primers for TCR Vbeta segments and 13 reverse primers for TCR Jbeta segments was used in the multiplex PCR. The CDR3 region of rearranged TCR beta genes was amplified from genomic DNA by a multiplex PCR assay. Amplified TCR beta libraries were sequenced as 87-base-pair reads on the Illumina HiSeq System. The published analysis was carried out like this. A later analysis counted about 80 million unique TCR beta chains across the 650 to 800 repertoires, and some 11 million of these chains were shared by at least two donors. Raw reads were error-corrected and collapsed into unique sequences by a nearest-neighbor algorithm in which closely related sequences were merged to remove PCR and sequencing errors. V, D and J gene segments were assigned by aligning CDR3 sequences to IMGT reference sequences. For a sequence to be retained, at least a six-nucleotide match to both a V gene segment and a J gene segment was required. Rearrangements were called productive when the CDR3 lacked stop codons and stayed in frame with V and J; all others were non-productive. CDR3 was defined by IMGT convention, running from the second conserved V-encoded cysteine to the conserved J-encoded phenylalanine. In an earlier analysis of more than 550 of the donors, sequences lacking an unambiguous match to a single V gene segment were excluded. In an earlier analysis of around 590 of the donors, a V segment was called functional when productive rearrangements were above 56.7%, and segregating when the standard deviation between donors exceeded 5%. A statistical classification framework was built for diagnosing cytomegalovirus status from the catalog of TCR beta chain sequences. V and J gene assignment, in a later analysis, came from comparing TCR nucleotide sequences with IMGT/GENE-DB human TR gene sequences. A later analysis assigned CDR3 sequences and most-parsimonious VDJ recombination scenarios with the TCRdist pipeline. A later analysis defined each TCR beta chain by its CDR3 amino acid sequence plus V-gene family, and excluded reads lacking a unique V-gene family. In a later analysis, approximately 640 highly shared, low-generation-probability nucleotide sequences were removed to address suspected cross-contamination and a sequencing artifact. A later analysis calculated a clonal expansion index for each public chain from normalized within-repertoire ranks of inferred template counts. A later analysis computed generation probabilities with a VDJ recombination model fitted to out-of-frame rearrangements, and checked the results against IGoR. Hypergeometric tests were used in a later analysis to score TCR-TCR, TCR-HLA and TCR-CMV co-occurrence, with a repertoire-size bias correction applied to the TCR pairs. In a later analysis, false discovery rates were estimated by permuting HLA or CMV assignments 20 times. In a later analysis, co-occurring TCRs were grouped with DBSCAN, and TCRdist sequence similarity was added when clustering was performed within HLA-allele-positive subsets. Co-occurrence clustering excluded repertoires with fewer than 30,000 or more than 120,000 public chains, plus five with anomalous nucleotide sharing. Imported from immuneACCESS, the table was reduced by TCRdb to in-frame sequences with V and J called. These copies leave out some clones; in studies compared against another copy, an unresolved V gene accounts for under half, and the cause of the remainder is not known. V and J calls and clone size are those listed in that table; D and trimming were worked out from the DNA. The sample contains 60,000 to 70,000 clones, about 80% of them found a single time. In total, the top ten clones hold almost 4.5% of the sample.

The TCR comes from a woman aged 25 to 39 in good health and CMV-seronegative. Material for sequencing was PBMCs. The chain is encoded by TRBV18 joined to TRBJ1-1, with TRBD1 as a weak D call on 5 bases. CDR3 sequence: CASSPQGLRTEAFF. In nucleotides, the sequence is TGTGCCAGCTCACCACAGGGGTTAAGGACTGAAGCTTTCTTT.